Sequencing of this T cell receptor (beta chain) was carried out in a study of T cell repertoires in cytomegalovirus infection (dated by TCRdb to 2018 to 2020). With regard to the full study: Alongside well-studied HLA-B-restricted epitopes, the peptide stimulations were aimed at recently identified HLA-C-restricted CMV epitopes, whose presentation resists viral immunomodulation. The HLA type of each donor mattered for the analysis, because public TCR beta signatures pointed to carriage of CMV infection along with the matching HLA type. Study-level results and caveats: The ex vivo response was dominated by HLA-C-restricted CMV-specific TCR beta clonotypes, and the single most frequent clonotype in two of eight donors was supplied by these HLA-C-restricted clonotypes. Carriers of CMV infection plus the relevant HLA type were discriminated by the cumulative frequency of public TCR beta family members in the study cohort and in an independent approximately 340-donor cohort.

Details on this clonotype: Its antigen is unknown. No per-base quality is available; no much larger clone lies one base away.

The V end loses 4 bases and the J end loses 7 bases, and a stretch of 10 bases separates them. From a lookup of the germline V gene, CDR1 and CDR2 are KGHDR and SFDVKD. From the cysteine through the phenylalanine, the CDR3 covers 13 amino acids. Just CDR3 DNA is preserved here, 39 bases in frame from base 1. The data were produced on an Illumina HiSeq 1500. TCRdb itself trimmed the public reads at Q25 with fastp, ran MiXCR and retained productive beta chains. Records with the same CDR3 protein are collapsed into one entry carrying the most frequent genes and DNA. The sample data list under 350,000 distinct CDR3 sequences, and less than 25% of these were observed just once. About 21% of the sample is taken by the ten largest. The treatment or condition label of this sample denotes: in vitro stimulation with specific CMV peptide epitopes to enrich CMV-specific T cells.

The chain is encoded by TRBV24-1 joined to TRBJ2-1; the D gene is perhaps TRBD2, on 5 matching bases. The sequence was obtained from a human donor in good health (CMV status not recorded). Some clones in this sample may be carry-over from other donors' samples. Sequenced material: cultured PBMCs, taken from culture after CMV antigen stimulation. The DNA reads TGTGCCACCAGTGACTTTACGGGGAATGAGCAGTTCTTC. Protein translation: CATSDFTGNEQFF.